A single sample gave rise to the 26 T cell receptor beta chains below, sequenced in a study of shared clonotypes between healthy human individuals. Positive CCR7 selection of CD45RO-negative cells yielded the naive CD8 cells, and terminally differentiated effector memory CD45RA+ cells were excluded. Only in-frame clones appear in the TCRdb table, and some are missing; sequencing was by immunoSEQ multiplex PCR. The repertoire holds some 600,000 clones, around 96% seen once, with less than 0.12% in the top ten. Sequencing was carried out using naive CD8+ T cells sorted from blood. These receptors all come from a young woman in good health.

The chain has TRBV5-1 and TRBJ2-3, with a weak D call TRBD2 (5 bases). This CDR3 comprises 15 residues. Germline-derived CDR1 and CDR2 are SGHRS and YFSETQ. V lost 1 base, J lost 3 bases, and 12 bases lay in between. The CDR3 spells CASSLRGGLTDTQYF. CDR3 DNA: TGCGCCAGCAGCTTGAGAGGCGGGTTGACAGATACGCAGTATTTT.

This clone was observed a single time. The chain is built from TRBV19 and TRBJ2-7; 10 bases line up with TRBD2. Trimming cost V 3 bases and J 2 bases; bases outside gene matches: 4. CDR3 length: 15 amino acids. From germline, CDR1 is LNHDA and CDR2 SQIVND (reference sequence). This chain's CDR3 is CASSINLAGAYEQYF. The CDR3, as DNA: TGTGCCAGTAGTATTAACCTAGCGGGGGCCTACGAGCAGTACTTC. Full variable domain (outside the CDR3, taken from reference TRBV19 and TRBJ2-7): DGGITQSPKYLFRKEGQNVTLSCEQNLNHDAMYWYRQDPGQGLRLIYYSQIVNDFQKGDIAEGYSVSREKKESFPLTVTSAQKNPTAFYLCASSINLAGAYEQYFGPGTRLTVT.

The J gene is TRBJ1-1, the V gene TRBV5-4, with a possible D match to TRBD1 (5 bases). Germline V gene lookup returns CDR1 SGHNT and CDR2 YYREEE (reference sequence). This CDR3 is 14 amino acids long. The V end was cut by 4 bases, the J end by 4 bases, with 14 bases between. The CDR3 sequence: CASSGAGVSTEAFF. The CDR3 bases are TGTGCCAGCAGCGGTGCGGGGGTGAGCACTGAAGCTTTCTTT. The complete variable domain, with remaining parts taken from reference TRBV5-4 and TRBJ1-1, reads ETGVTQSPTHLIKTRGQQVTLRCSSQSGHNTVSWYQQALGQGPQFIFQYYREEENGRGNFPPRFSGLQFPNYSSELNVNALELDDSALYLCASSGAGVSTEAFFGQGTRLTVV.

The CDR3 DNA sequence: TGTGCCAGCAGTTTGACTAGCGGGAGGGGGCGGACCCAGTACTTC. Translation gives CASSLTSGRGRTQYF. This chain uses TRBV27 with TRBJ2-5; 14 bases line up with TRBD2. V lost 3 bases, J lost 7 bases, and 4 bases stayed unmatched. The CDR3 runs 15 residues. Germline CDR1 is MNHEY and CDR2 is SMNVEV (reference sequence).

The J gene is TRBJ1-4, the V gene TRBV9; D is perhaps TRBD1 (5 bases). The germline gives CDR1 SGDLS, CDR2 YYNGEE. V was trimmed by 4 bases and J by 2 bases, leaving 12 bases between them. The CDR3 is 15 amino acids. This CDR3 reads CASSLSGWTNEKLFF. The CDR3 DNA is TGTGCCAGCAGCTTATCAGGGTGGACTAATGAAAAACTGTTTTTT.

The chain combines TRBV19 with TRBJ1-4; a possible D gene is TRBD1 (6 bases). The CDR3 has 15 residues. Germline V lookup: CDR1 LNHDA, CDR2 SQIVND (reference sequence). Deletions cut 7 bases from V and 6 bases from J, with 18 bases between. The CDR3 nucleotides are TGTGCCAGTACCCTGGGGGCCAACTCTGATGAAAAACTGTTTTTT. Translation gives CASTLGANSDEKLFF.

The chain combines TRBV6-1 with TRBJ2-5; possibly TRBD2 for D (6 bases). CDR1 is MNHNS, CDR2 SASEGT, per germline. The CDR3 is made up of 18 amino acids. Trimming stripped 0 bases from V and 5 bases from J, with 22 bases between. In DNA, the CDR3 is TGTGCCAGCAGTGAAGCGCGAATCTGGCAGGAGGGCCGGGAGACCCAGTACTTC. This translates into CASSEARIWQEGRETQYF.

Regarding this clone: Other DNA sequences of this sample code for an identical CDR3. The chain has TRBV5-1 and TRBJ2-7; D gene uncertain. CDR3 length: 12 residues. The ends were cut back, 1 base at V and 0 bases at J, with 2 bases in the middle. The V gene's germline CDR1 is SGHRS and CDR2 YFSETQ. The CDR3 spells CASSLSSYEQYF. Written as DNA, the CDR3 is TGCGCCAGCAGCTTGAGCTCCTACGAGCAGTACTTC.

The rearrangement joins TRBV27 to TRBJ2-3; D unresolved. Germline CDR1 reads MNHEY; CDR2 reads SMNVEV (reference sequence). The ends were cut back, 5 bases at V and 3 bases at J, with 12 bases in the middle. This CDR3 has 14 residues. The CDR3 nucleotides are TGTGCCAGCAGTCCCGACCGACGTACAGATACGCAGTATTTT. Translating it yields CASSPDRRTDTQYF.

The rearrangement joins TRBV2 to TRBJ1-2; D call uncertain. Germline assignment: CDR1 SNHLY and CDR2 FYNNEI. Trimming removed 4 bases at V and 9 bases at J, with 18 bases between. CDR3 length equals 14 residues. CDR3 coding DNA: TGTGCCAGCAGTGTTTTTAGGTCTGACTGGAGCTACACCTTC. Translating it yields CASSVFRSDWSYTF.

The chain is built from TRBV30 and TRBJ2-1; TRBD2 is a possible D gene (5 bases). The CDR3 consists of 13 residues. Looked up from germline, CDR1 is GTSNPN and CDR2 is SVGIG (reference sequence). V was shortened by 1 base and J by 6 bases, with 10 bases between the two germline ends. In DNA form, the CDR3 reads TGTGCCTGGAGTGAGGCTAGCTTCAATGAGCAGTTCTTC. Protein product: CAWSEASFNEQFF.

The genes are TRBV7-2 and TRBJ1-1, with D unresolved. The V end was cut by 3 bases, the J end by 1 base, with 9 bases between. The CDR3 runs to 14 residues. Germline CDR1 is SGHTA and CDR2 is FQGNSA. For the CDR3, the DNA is TGTGCCAGCAGCTTTCCCTTGCGGAACACTGAAGCTTTCTTT. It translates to CASSFPLRNTEAFF.

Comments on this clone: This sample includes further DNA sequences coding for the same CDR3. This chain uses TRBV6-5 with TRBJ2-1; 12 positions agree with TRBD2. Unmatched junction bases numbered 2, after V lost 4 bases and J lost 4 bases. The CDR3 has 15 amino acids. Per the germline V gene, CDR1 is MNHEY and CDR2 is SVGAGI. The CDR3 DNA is TGTGCCAGCAGTTCCGGGACTAGCGGGTACAATGAGCAGTTCTTC. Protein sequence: CASSSGTSGYNEQFF.

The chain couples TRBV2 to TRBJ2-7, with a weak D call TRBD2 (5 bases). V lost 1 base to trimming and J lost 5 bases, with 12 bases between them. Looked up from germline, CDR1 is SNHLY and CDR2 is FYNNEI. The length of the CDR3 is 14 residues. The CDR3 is CASSEVGSRHEQYF. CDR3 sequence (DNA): TGTGCCAGCAGTGAAGTGGGGAGCCGGCACGAGCAGTACTTC.

The CDR3 protein is CAISERLADRAYEQYF. The CDR3 bases are TGTGCCATCAGTGAGAGGTTGGCGGACAGGGCCTACGAGCAGTACTTC. V and J are TRBV10-3 and TRBJ2-7, with TRBD1 matching 8 bases. This CDR3 region has 16 residues. Germline V gene sequence: CDR1 ENHRY, CDR2 SYGVKD. V was pared by 2 bases and J by 2 bases, with 8 bases of the junction left unmatched.

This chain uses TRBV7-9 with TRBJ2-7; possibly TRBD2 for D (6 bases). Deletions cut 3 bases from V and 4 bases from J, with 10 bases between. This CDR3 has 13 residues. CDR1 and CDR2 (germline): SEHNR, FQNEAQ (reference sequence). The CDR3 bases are TGTGCCAGCAGCTTTGGGGGGAGGTACGAGCAGTACTTC. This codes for CASSFGGRYEQYF.

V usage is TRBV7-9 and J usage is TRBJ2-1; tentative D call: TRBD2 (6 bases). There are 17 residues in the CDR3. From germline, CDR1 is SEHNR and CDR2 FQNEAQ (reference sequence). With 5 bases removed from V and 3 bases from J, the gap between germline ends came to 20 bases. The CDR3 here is CASSGSGRAALYNEQFF. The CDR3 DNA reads TGTGCCAGCAGCGGTAGCGGTAGGGCCGCCCTCTACAATGAGCAGTTCTTC.

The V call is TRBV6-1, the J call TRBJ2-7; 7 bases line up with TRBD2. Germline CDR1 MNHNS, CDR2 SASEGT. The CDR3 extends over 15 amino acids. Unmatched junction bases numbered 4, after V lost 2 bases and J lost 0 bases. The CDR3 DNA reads TGTGCCAGCAGTGAATCCAGCGGGACCTCCTACGAGCAGTACTTC. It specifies CASSESSGTSYEQYF.

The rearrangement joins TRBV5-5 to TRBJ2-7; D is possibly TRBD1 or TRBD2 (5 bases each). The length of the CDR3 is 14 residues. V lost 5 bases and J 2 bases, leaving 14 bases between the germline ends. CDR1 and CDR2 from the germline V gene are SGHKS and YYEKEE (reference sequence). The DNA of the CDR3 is TGTGCCAGCAGGGGGCCCGGGAACCCCTACGAGCAGTACTTC. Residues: CASRGPGNPYEQYF.

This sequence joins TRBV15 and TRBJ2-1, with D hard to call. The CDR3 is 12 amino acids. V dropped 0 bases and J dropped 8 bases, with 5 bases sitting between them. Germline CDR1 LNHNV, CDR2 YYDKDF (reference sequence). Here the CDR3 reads CATSRDFDEQFF. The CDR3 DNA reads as TGTGCCACCAGCAGAGATTTTGATGAGCAGTTCTTC.

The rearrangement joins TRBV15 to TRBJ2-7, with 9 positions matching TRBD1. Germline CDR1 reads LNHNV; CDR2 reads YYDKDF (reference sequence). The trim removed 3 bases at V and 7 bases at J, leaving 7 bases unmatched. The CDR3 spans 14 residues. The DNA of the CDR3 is TGTGCCACCAGCAGCCGGGACAGGGCACCGGAGCAGTACTTC. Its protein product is CATSSRDRAPEQYF.

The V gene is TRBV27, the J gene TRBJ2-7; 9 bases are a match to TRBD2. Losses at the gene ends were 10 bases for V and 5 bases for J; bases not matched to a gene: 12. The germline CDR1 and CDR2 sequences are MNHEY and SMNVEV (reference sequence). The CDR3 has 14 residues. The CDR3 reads CANTLTGTSHEQYF. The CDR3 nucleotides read TGTGCCAACACCCTAACCGGGACTAGCCACGAGCAGTACTTC.

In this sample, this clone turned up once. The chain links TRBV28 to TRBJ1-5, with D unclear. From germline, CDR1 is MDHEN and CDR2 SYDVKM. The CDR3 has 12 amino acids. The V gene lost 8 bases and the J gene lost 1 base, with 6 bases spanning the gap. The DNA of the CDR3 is TGTGCCAGCTCCTGGAGCAATCAGCCCCAGCATTTT. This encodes CASSWSNQPQHF.

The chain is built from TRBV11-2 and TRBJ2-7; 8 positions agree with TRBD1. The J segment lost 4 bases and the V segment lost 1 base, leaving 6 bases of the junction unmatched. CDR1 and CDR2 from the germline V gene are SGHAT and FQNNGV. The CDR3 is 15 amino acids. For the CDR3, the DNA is TGTGCCAGCAGCTTAGGTCCAGGGGGCGCGTACGAGCAGTACTTC. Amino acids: CASSLGPGGAYEQYF.

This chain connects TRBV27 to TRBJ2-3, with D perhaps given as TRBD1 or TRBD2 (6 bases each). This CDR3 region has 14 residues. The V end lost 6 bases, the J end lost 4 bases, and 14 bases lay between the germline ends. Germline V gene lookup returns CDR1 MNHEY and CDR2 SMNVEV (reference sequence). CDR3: CASRHLGGPDTQYF. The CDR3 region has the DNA TGTGCCAGCAGGCATCTGGGGGGCCCAGATACGCAGTATTTT.

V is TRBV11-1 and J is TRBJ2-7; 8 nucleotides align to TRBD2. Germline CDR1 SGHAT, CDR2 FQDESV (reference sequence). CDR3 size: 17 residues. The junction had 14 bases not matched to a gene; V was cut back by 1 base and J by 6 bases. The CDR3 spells CASSLDSSSGSVSEQYF. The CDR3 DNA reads TGTGCCAGCAGCTTAGATTCCTCCAGCGGGAGTGTTTCCGAGCAGTACTTC.